Shown below are 10 T cell receptor beta chains from a single sample sequenced in a study of CD8 T cells in Susac syndrome. The authors reverse transcribed roughly 0.5 to 1 ug RNA with random hexamers. TCRdb called the immunoSEQ multiplex PCR reads again in MiXCR, with one record for every CDR3 protein. The table records over 150,000 distinct CDR3 sequences, about 94% of them present only once. Input material: CD4+ T cells from PBMCs. The receptors were sampled from a human donor with Susac syndrome.

This sequence joins TRBV20-1 and TRBJ2-1; D is unresolved. Germline V CDR1 and CDR2: DFQATT, SNEGSKA (reference sequence). The CDR3 covers 14 residues. Between the trimmed V and J ends, which lost 2 bases and 0 bases, there was a span of 8 bases. The CDR3 protein is CSARPGDSYNEQFF. The CDR3 region has the DNA TGCAGTGCTAGACCAGGAGACTCCTACAATGAGCAGTTCTTC.

The V gene is TRBV20-1, the J gene TRBJ1-2; 10 bases align to TRBD1. This CDR3 region has 14 residues. V lost 4 bases to trimming and J lost 8 bases; unmatched junction nucleotides: 10. CDR1 and CDR2 (germline): DFQATT, SNEGSKA (reference sequence). CDR3 residues: CSAKPGQGIRGYTF. For the CDR3, the DNA is TGCAGTGCTAAACCGGGACAGGGGATTCGGGGCTACACCTTC.

The V and J genes are TRBV6-2 or TRBV6-3 and TRBJ2-2, with 10 bases identical to TRBD1. V shed 5 bases, J shed 6 bases, and the junction held 9 bases outside the gene matches. This CDR3 region has 16 residues. Germline CDR1 and CDR2: MNHEY and SVGEGT. In nucleotides, the CDR3 is TGTGCCAGCAGTCCCCATGGGACAGGGGTGGCCGGGGAGCTGTTTTTT. It encodes CASSPHGTGVAGELFF.

The gene calls are TRBV6-5 and TRBJ1-1, with a weak D call TRBD1 (6 bases). Looked up from germline, CDR1 is MNHEY and CDR2 is SVGAGI. This CDR3 contains 15 residues. Trimming left V 6 bases short and J 1 base short, with 15 bases between. The DNA of the CDR3 is TGTGCCAGCAGATCTCTTAAGGGGGGGAACACTGAAGCTTTCTTT. Protein sequence: CASRSLKGGNTEAFF.

V usage is TRBV5-4 and J usage is TRBJ2-2; 7 positions agree with TRBD2. Per germline, CDR1 SGHNT and CDR2 YYREEE (reference sequence). Unmatched junction bases numbered 8, after V lost 1 base and J lost 5 bases. This CDR3 region has 16 residues. The CDR3 DNA reads TGTGCCAGCAGCTTGTATGGGGGAGGGTATACCGGGGAGCTGTTTTTT. This translates into CASSLYGGGYTGELFF.

The gene calls are TRBV2 and TRBJ2-7, with D perhaps given as TRBD1 or TRBD2 (5 bases each). In germline, CDR1 is SNHLY, CDR2 FYNNEI. This CDR3 is built from 18 residues. Trimming cost V 2 bases and J 0 bases, with 20 bases left between them. The CDR3 bases are TGTGCCAGCAGTGAACCCTCCACCCCCGGGACGCACTCCTACGAGCAGTACTTC. This gives the protein CASSEPSTPGTHSYEQYF.

This chain connects TRBV20-1 to TRBJ2-1, with a weak D call TRBD2 (6 bases). This CDR3 has 14 residues. The V gene's germline CDR1 is DFQATT and CDR2 SNEGSKA (reference sequence). Trimming stripped 6 bases from V and 6 bases from J, with 18 bases between. The DNA of the CDR3 is TGCAGTGCGCCTGACTTGAGGCGGGGCAATGAGCAGTTCTTC. Its translation is CSAPDLRRGNEQFF.

The chain couples TRBV9 to TRBJ2-2; 7 bases map to TRBD2. The CDR3 consists of 14 residues. V lost 4 bases and J lost 5; bases outside the gene matches: 5. The germline CDR1 and CDR2 sequences are SGDLS and YYNGEE. Written as DNA, the CDR3 is TGTGCCAGCAGCTCAAGCGGGATTACCGGGGAGCTGTTTTTT. It codes for CASSSSGITGELFF.

The chain couples TRBV5-1 to TRBJ2-7; tentatively, D is TRBD1 (5 bases). The germline V and J ends were trimmed by 0 bases and 3 bases, with 10 bases remaining between them. The length of the CDR3 is 14 residues. The germline V gene encodes CDR1 SGHRS and CDR2 YFSETQ. DNA for the CDR3: TGCGCCAGCAGCTTGGACAGGCGAATCTACGAGCAGTACTTC. This gives the protein CASSLDRRIYEQYF.

The chain recombines TRBV5-1 with TRBJ2-5, with TRBD2 matching over 9 bases. Germline CDR1 reads SGHRS; CDR2 reads YFSETQ. The V and J ends lost 5 bases and 2 bases, in that order; junction bases with no gene match: 7. This CDR3 contains 15 residues. In DNA, the CDR3 is TGCGCCAGCAGTAGAAGCGGGGGGACGCAAGAGACCCAGTACTTC. Its translation is CASSRSGGTQETQYF.